These T cell receptor beta chains were read from a single sample in a study of Ad26.COV2.S vaccination and SARS-CoV-2 variants. Some clones are missing from TCRdb's copy, which holds only in-frame ones; the method was immunoSEQ multiplex PCR. The profile shows approximately 340,000 clones, around 84% of them singletons. Sample: peripheral blood, taken in a trial of Ad26.COV2.S vaccine versus placebo. These receptors were collected from a person between 18 and 65 years old who received the Ad26.COV2.S COVID-19 vaccine or a placebo. Both conserved end residues are part of each CDR3. A D gene is named only where the DNA matches it firmly. Size is stated for part of the rows, as once, few or many counts, or as a class when the clone is expanded.

CDR3 protein	CDR3 DNA	clone size	J gene	V gene	D gene
CASSLGGQGGGYTF	TGCGCCAGCAGCTTGGGGGGACAGGGCGGTGGCTACACCTTC	once	TRBJ1-2	TRBV5-1	TRBD1
CASSLGVGGSYNEQFF	TGTGCCAGCAGCTTAGGTGTGGGGGGCTCCTACAATGAGCAGTTCTTC	-	TRBJ2-1	TRBV7-6	-
CASSEKADYGYTF	TGTGCCAGCAGTGAAAAGGCTGATTATGGCTACACCTTC	-	TRBJ1-2	TRBV2	-
CASSLIGQPNTEAFF	TGTGCCAGCAGCTTAATCGGACAGCCAAACACTGAAGCTTTCTTT	-	TRBJ1-1	TRBV5-8	-
CASRRNLGGKAEAFF	TGTGCCAGCCGCCGAAACTTGGGGGGAAAGGCTGAAGCTTTCTTT	-	TRBJ1-1	TRBV6-5	-
CASSYPDNTREQYF	TGTGCCAGCAGCTATCCAGATAATACGAGGGAGCAGTACTTC	-	TRBJ2-7	TRBV5-5	-
CASSQCGGGGRRQETQYF	TGTGCCAGCAGCCAATGCGGAGGGGGGGGGCGCCGTCAAGAGACCCAGTACTTC	-	TRBJ2-5	TRBV3-1/TRBV3-2	-
CASSPTTGGYQETQYF	TGTGCCAGCAGCCCAACAACAGGGGGGTACCAAGAGACCCAGTACTTC	-	TRBJ2-5	TRBV5-4	TRBD1
CASSPSTDTQYF	TGTGCCAGCAGTCCAAGCACAGATACGCAGTATTTT	-	TRBJ2-3	TRBV27	-
CASSLQHVNTEAFF	TGCGCCAGCAGCTTGCAACACGTGAACACTGAAGCTTTCTTT	-	TRBJ1-1	TRBV5-1	-
CASSWDYTDTQYF	TGTGCCAGCAGTTGGGACTACACAGATACGCAGTATTTT	once	TRBJ2-3	TRBV6-2/TRBV6-3	TRBD2
CASGAPFGGAHQPQHF	TGCGCCAGCGGAGCCCCTTTTGGGGGAGCCCATCAGCCCCAGCATTTT	-	TRBJ1-5	TRBV10-1	-
CSVVLGGRDLYEQYF	TGCAGCGTTGTTCTTGGGGGCAGGGATCTCTACGAGCAGTACTTC	-	TRBJ2-7	TRBV29-1	-
CASRLRTGEQYF	TGTGCCAGCAGGTTAAGGACGGGCGAGCAGTACTTC	many	TRBJ2-7	TRBV11-2	-
CAISRFKRDNYNEQFF	TGTGCCATCAGCCGATTTAAGCGGGACAACTACAATGAGCAGTTCTTC	-	TRBJ2-1	TRBV10-3	-
CASSPVTASSYEQYF	TGTGCCAGCTCACCAGTGACAGCCAGCTCCTACGAGCAGTACTTC	-	TRBJ2-7	TRBV18	-
CASSLVGTESNYGYTF	TGTGCCAGCAGCTTGGTAGGGACAGAGAGTAACTATGGCTACACCTTC	-	TRBJ1-2	TRBV5-6	TRBD1
CASSSSSGRENTGELFF	TGTGCCAGCAGTTCCAGTAGCGGGAGGGAGAACACCGGGGAGCTGTTTTTT	-	TRBJ2-2	TRBV27	TRBD2
CASSPVGGGPYEAFF	TGTGCCAGCAGCCCAGTCGGGGGGGGGCCATATGAAGCTTTCTTT	-	TRBJ1-1	TRBV11-2	-
CASRIYEQYF	TGTGCCAGCAGGATCTACGAGCAGTACTTC	-	TRBJ2-7	TRBV2	-
CASSPGTGLYSGANVLTF	TGTGCCAGCAGCCCCGGGACAGGCCTTTACTCTGGGGCCAACGTCCTGACTTTC	-	TRBJ2-6	TRBV3-1/TRBV3-2	TRBD1
CASSNFRQYF	TGTGCCAGCAGTAACTTCAGGCAGTATTTT	-	TRBJ2-3	TRBV6-2/TRBV6-3	-
CASSVVGTYASPLHF	TGTGCCAGCAGCGTAGTGGGGACATACGCTTCACCCCTCCACTTT	-	TRBJ1-6	TRBV9	-
CASSIGRGSYNEQFF	TGTGCCAGTAGTATAGGGCGCGGCTCCTACAATGAGCAGTTCTTC	-	TRBJ2-1	TRBV19	-
CASITGTSGREYNEQFF	TGTGCCAGCATCACCGGGACTAGCGGGAGAGAATACAATGAGCAGTTCTTC	-	TRBJ2-1	TRBV28	TRBD2
CASSSGQGVNGYTF	TGTGCCAGCAGTTCTGGGCAGGGGGTAAATGGCTACACCTTC	-	TRBJ1-2	TRBV27	TRBD1
CATSRGTGVGNEQFF	TGTGCCACCAGCAGAGGTACAGGGGTGGGCAATGAGCAGTTCTTC	once	TRBJ2-1	TRBV15	TRBD1
CASSPERAAQETQYF	TGCGCCAGCAGCCCCGAGCGGGCTGCTCAAGAGACCCAGTACTTC	-	TRBJ2-5	TRBV10-1	-
CASSLAVGGNQETQYF	TGCGCCAGCAGCTTGGCCGTTGGGGGAAACCAAGAGACCCAGTACTTC	-	TRBJ2-5	TRBV5-1	-
CASSASGQYNSPLHF	TGCGCCAGCAGCGCCTCGGGACAATATAATTCACCCCTCCACTTT	few	TRBJ1-6	TRBV5-1	-
CAWSVGSRVGNTIYF	TGTGCCTGGAGTGTGGGGTCGCGAGTTGGAAACACCATATATTTT	few	TRBJ1-3	TRBV30	-
CASSLASGRGVGDTQYF	TGTGCCAGCAGCTTGGCTAGCGGGAGGGGCGTTGGAGATACGCAGTATTTT	-	TRBJ2-3	TRBV5-5	TRBD2
CATSRGQGYGYTF	TGTGCCACCAGTCGGGGACAGGGCTATGGCTACACCTTC	-	TRBJ1-2	TRBV24-1	TRBD1
CASSLSPGGQYF	TGTGCCAGCAGTTTGTCGCCAGGGGGACAGTACTTC	-	TRBJ2-4	TRBV12-3/TRBV12-4	TRBD1